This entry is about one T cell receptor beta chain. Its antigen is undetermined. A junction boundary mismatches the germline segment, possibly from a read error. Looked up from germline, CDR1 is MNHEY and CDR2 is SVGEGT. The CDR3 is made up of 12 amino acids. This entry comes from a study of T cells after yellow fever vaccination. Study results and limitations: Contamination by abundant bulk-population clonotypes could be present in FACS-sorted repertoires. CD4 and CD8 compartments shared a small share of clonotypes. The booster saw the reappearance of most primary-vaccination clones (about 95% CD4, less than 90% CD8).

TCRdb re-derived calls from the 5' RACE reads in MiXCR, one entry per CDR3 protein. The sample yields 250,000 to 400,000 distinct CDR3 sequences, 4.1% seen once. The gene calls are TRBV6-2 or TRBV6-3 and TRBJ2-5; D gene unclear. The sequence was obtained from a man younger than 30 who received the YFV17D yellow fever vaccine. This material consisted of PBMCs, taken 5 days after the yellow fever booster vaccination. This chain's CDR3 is CARSYYQETQYF. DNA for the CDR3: TGTGCCAGGAGTTACTACCAAGAGACCCAGTACTTC.